This T cell receptor beta chain was documented in a study of metastatic and nonmetastatic thyroid tumors. TCRdb reanalyzed the PCR reads with MiXCR. This table has fewer than 5,000 clones, roughly 19% appearing once. This clone has at least ten counts. Germline V gene data show CDR1 as MGHRA and CDR2 as YSYEKL. V was pared by 2 bases and J by 0 bases, with 9 bases of the junction left unmatched. This CDR3 contains 18 residues. No patient received treatment before thyroid surgery. The rearrangement links TRBV4-1 to TRBJ2-3, with TRBD1 matching over 9 bases. Specimen: adjacent normal tissue. The sequence derives from a male donor with papillary thyroid cancer or a benign thyroid nodule (not recorded which). Some clones in this sample may be carry-over from other donors' samples. CDR3 loop: CASSQSGQGRGSTDTQYF. CDR3 sequence (DNA): TGCGCCAGCAGCCAATCGGGACAGGGTCGCGGGAGCACAGATACGCAGTATTTT.